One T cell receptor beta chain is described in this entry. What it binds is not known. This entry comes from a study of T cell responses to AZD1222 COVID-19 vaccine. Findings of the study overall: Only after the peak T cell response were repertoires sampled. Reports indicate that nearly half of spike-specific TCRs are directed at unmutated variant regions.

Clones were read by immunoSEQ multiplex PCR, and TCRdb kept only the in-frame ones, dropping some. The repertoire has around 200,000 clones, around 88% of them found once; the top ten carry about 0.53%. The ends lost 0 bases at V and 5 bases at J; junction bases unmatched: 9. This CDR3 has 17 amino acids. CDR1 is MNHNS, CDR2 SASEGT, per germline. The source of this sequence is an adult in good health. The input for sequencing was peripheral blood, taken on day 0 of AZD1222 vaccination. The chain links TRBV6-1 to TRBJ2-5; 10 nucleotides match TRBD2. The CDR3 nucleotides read TGTGCCAGCAGTGAAGCGAGCGGGAGGGCCTTAGGGGAGACCCAGTACTTC. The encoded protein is CASSEASGRALGETQYF.